This T cell receptor (beta chain) was obtained from a study of blood T cell repertoires in COVID-19. Study summary: Specimens from acute and convalescent COVID-19 originated in the United States, Italy and Spain. PBMCs, B-cell-depleted T cells, or T cells provided the cDNA or gDNA that made up the material.

Method: immunoSEQ multiplex PCR; TCRdb's copy keeps in-frame clones and lacks some. The table lists some 300,000 clones, roughly nine tenths of them singletons, with less than 2% in the top ten. What was sequenced was peripheral blood. The TCR originated in a woman under 40 with COVID-19, enrolled during active disease.

DNA for the CDR3: TGTGCCAGCAGCTTTTGGGACAGATTCACCGGGGAGCTGTTTTTT. It encodes CASSFWDRFTGELFF. This sequence joins TRBV13 and TRBJ2-2; the match to TRBD1 covers 7 bases. The ends lost 3 bases at V and 4 bases at J; junction bases unmatched: 5. This CDR3 comprises 15 residues. Germline V lookup: CDR1 PRHDT, CDR2 FYEKMQ (reference sequence). Variable domain in full (rest from reference TRBV13 and TRBJ2-2): AAGVIQSPRHLIKEKRETATLKCYPIPRHDTVYWYQQGPGQDPQFLISFYEKMQSDKGSIPDRFSAQQFSDYHSELNMSSLELGDSALYFCASSFWDRFTGELFFGEGSRLTVL.